This T cell receptor (beta chain) was documented in a study of identical twins. This clonotype has a count of ten or more. TCRdb redid the calling of the 5' RACE reads with MiXCR, one entry per CDR3 protein. The sample shows about 100,000 distinct CDR3 sequences, 4.5% to 6.5% of them seen only once. The receptor's source is a woman in her fifties or sixties in good health. Sequenced input: memory T cells sorted from blood.

As DNA, the CDR3 is TGTGCCAGCAGTGGCCGGCAGGGGAACACTGAAGCTTTCTTT. Translated, it gives CASSGRQGNTEAFF. This chain uses TRBV2 with TRBJ1-1; D is perhaps TRBD1 (5 bases). The CDR3 has 14 residues. Germline V lookup: CDR1 SNHLY, CDR2 FYNNEI. Trimming pared 4 bases from V and 1 base from J, leaving 10 bases between.